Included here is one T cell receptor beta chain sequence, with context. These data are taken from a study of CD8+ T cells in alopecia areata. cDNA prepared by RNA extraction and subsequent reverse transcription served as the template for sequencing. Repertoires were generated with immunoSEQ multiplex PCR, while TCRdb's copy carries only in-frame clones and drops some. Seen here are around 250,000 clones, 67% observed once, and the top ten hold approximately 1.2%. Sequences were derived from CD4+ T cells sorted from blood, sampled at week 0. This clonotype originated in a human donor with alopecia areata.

The CDR3 loop reads CASSPGVNSYNEQFF. The CDR3 nucleotides are TGTGCCAGCAGCCCGGGGGTAAACTCGTACAATGAGCAGTTCTTC. The genes are TRBV5-6 and TRBJ2-1, with D maybe TRBD2 (6 bases). The ends were cut back, 4 bases at V and 4 bases at J, with 15 bases in the middle. Germline assignment: CDR1 SGHDT and CDR2 YYEEEE. The CDR3 covers 15 residues.